This T cell receptor beta chain was sequenced for a study of regulatory T cells in long-lasting Graves disease. Findings and caveats of the study: The study found TRBV28, TRBJ1-2 and TRBJ2-5 favored in persistent disease.

CDR3 length: 15 residues. Germline CDR1 reads LGHDT; CDR2 reads YNNKEL (reference sequence). Building the TCR beta libraries relied on iRepertoire HTBI primers, and CDR3 regions underwent Arm-PCR. TCRdb itself ran the multiplex PCR reads through MiXCR, one entry per CDR3 protein. The sample consists of more than 450,000 distinct CDR3 sequences, roughly 16% of them appearing once. At least ten counts were recorded for this clonotype. Antigen unknown. An end of the junction does not agree with germline; a read error may underlie this. Documented time point: newly diagnosed GD, antithyroid drugs for less than 3 months. Generation of the TCR library employed RNA extracted from PBMCs. Each of the patients was recruited from an endocrinology department situated in Xi'an, China. From each patient, roughly 9 milliliters of peripheral blood was drawn and collected into an EDTA anticoagulant tube. The sample was also linked to a second study, of T cells in Graves' hyperthyroidism and ophthalmopathy.

The rearrangement links TRBV3-1 to TRBJ2-7, with TRBD2 matching over 13 bases. Material: peripheral blood mononuclear cells (PBMCs), obtained at new diagnosis, from a patient treated with antithyroid drugs. The clonotype comes from a middle-aged man with Graves disease. The CDR3 reads CASSWTSGSSHEQYF. DNA of the CDR3: TGTGCCAGCAGCTGGACTAGCGGGAGCTCCCACGAGCAGTACTTC.